The 26 T cell receptor beta chains listed next were all sequenced from one sample in a study of blood T cell repertoires in COVID-19. Assay used: immunoSEQ multiplex PCR; TCRdb lists only in-frame clones, some missing. The table shows approximately 100,000 clones, with 90% to 95% occurring only once. The sample consisted of peripheral blood. These receptors all stem from a man aged 50 or older with acute or convalescent COVID-19.

This clone was detected a few times. The V gene is TRBV19, the J gene TRBJ2-3; possibly TRBD2 for D (10 bases). Trimming cost V 5 bases and J 1 base, with 31 bases left between them. The germline gives CDR1 LNHDA, CDR2 SQIVND (reference sequence). The CDR3 is made up of 21 amino acids. The CDR3 nucleotides read TGTGCCAGTAGTTCCCCGGCCGGGACAGGGACTACTAGCGGGGGCACAGATACGCAGTATTTT. The encoded protein is CASSSPAGTGTTSGGTDTQYF. The entire variable domain, with the rest obtained from reference TRBV19 and TRBJ2-3, is as follows: DGGITQSPKYLFRKEGQNVTLSCEQNLNHDAMYWYRQDPGQGLRLIYYSQIVNDFQKGDIAEGYSVSREKKESFPLTVTSAQKNPTAFYLCASSSPAGTGTTSGGTDTQYFGPGTRLTVL.

The chain couples TRBV6-5 to TRBJ2-3; TRBD1 aligns across 9 bases. Unmatched junction bases numbered 4, after V lost 10 bases and J lost 5 bases. The V gene's germline CDR1 is MNHEY and CDR2 SVGAGI. This CDR3 has 12 amino acids. The CDR3 loop reads CATGTGRDTQYF. CDR3 nucleotide sequence: TGTGCCACAGGGACAGGGAGAGATACGCAGTATTTT.

The genes are TRBV27 and TRBJ1-6; D unclear. CDR1 and CDR2 from the germline V gene are MNHEY and SMNVEV (reference sequence). Trimming removed 4 bases from V and 5 bases from J, with 3 bases in between. The length of the CDR3 is 12 residues. The CDR3 loop is CASSSNNSPLHF. CDR3 coding DNA: TGTGCCAGCAGTTCCAATAATTCACCCCTCCACTTT.

The rearrangement links TRBV5-5 to TRBJ1-5; perhaps TRBD1 as D (6 bases). There are 15 residues in the CDR3. CDR1 is SGHKS and CDR2 is YYEKEE in the germline V gene (reference sequence). V was clipped by 2 bases and J by 1 base, with 10 bases between them. The CDR3 nucleotides read TGTGCCAGCAGCTTATACAGGGAGAGCAATCAGCCCCAGCATTTT. It encodes CASSLYRESNQPQHF.

The CDR3 sequence is CATSDSRRVGNTIYF. The CDR3 DNA sequence: TGTGCCACCAGTGATTCGCGCAGGGTTGGAAACACCATATATTTT. This chain joins TRBV24-1 and TRBJ1-3; TRBD1 might be the D (5 bases). V was cut by 2 bases and J by 3 bases, with 10 bases left in between. Germline CDR1 reads KGHDR; CDR2 reads SFDVKD. The CDR3 length is 15 residues.

Of note for this clone: Sequence at one end of the junction differs from germline and may be a read error. The J gene is TRBJ2-1, the V gene TRBV10-2, with 8 positions matching TRBD1. The CDR3 has 14 amino acids. CDR1 and CDR2 from the germline V gene are WSHSY and SAAADI. The CDR3 is CASRGQESFNEQFF. Written as DNA, the CDR3 is TGCGCCAGCAGGGGACAGGAGTCCTTCAATGAGCAGTTCTTC.

The chain links TRBV3-1 (or the pseudogene TRBV3-2) to TRBJ1-5, with TRBD1 matching 10 bases. The J segment lost 1 base and the V segment lost 4 bases, leaving 7 bases of the junction unmatched. The CDR3 is made up of 17 amino acids. CDR1 and CDR2 (germline): LGHDT, YNNKEL (reference sequence). The CDR3 DNA reads as TGTGCCAGCAGCCCGGGACAGGGGTTGTTGAGCAATCAGCCCCAGCATTTT. Translation gives CASSPGQGLLSNQPQHF.

This rearrangement joins TRBV6-8 to TRBJ2-4; D perhaps matches TRBD1 (6 bases). Germline-derived CDR1 and CDR2 are MNHGY and SAAAGT. Trimming shortened V by 5 bases and J by 6 bases, and 23 bases separated the two germline ends. The CDR3 is 17 residues long. CDR3 residues: CASSQYRTVLQGNIQYF. The CDR3 DNA follows: TGTGCCAGCAGTCAATATCGGACAGTCCTCCAAGGAAACATTCAGTACTTC.

The V call is TRBV3-1 (or the pseudogene TRBV3-2), the J call TRBJ1-4; D gene ambiguous. CDR1 is LGHDT and CDR2 is YNNKEL in the germline V gene (reference sequence). V gave up 5 bases and J gave up 2 bases, with 9 bases separating them. The CDR3 consists of 14 residues. The CDR3 coding sequence is TGTGCCAGCAGCACCCCCGGGACTAATGAAAAACTGTTTTTT. This encodes CASSTPGTNEKLFF.

The V call is TRBV6-2 or TRBV6-3, the J call TRBJ2-7; TRBD1 is a possible D gene (5 bases). Germline values: CDR1 MNHEY, CDR2 SVGEGT. The CDR3 runs to 15 residues. The V gene lost 0 bases and the J gene lost 0 bases, with 9 bases spanning the gap. The CDR3 DNA reads as TGTGCCAGCAGTTACTCGACCAGGGCCTCCTACGAGCAGTACTTC. It yields the protein CASSYSTRASYEQYF.

This sequence joins TRBV6-2 or TRBV6-3 and TRBJ1-2, with 10 bases that match TRBD1. The CDR3 is 15 amino acids. Germline V gene sequence: CDR1 MNHEY, CDR2 SVGEGT. J was trimmed by 8 bases and V by 5 bases; bases with no gene match: 11. CDR3 amino acids: CASSPGTGVFRGYTF. CDR3 coding DNA: TGTGCCAGCAGTCCCGGGACAGGGGTGTTTCGGGGCTACACCTTC.

This chain joins TRBV4-3 and TRBJ1-5; no reliable D call. Germline V gene sequence: CDR1 LGHNA, CDR2 YSLEER. Between the trimmed V and J ends, which lost 0 bases and 6 bases, there was a span of 21 bases. The CDR3 is 18 residues long. CDR3 bases: TGCGCCAGCAGCCAAGATCGCTGGCTTACTATGGGTGGTCAGCCCCAGCATTTT. Its translation is CASSQDRWLTMGGQPQHF.

In the case of this clone: The junction departs from the called germline gene at one end, perhaps through a read error. The rearrangement joins TRBV15 to TRBJ1-2, with D possibly TRBD1 on 6 matching bases. The CDR3 spans 11 residues. The V gene's germline CDR1 is LNHNV and CDR2 YYDKDF (reference sequence). The CDR3 protein is CATSRDSSNLF. CDR3 nucleotide sequence: TGTGCCACCAGCAGGGACAGCTCGAACCTATTC.

The V call is TRBV9, the J call TRBJ1-2, with TRBD1 matching over 9 bases. CDR1 is SGDLS, CDR2 YYNGEE, per germline. This CDR3 spans 14 amino acids. Trimming at V came to 5 bases and at J to 3 bases, leaving 5 bases not matched to a gene. CDR3 bases: TGTGCCAGCAGTTACAGGGGGCCCGACTATGGCTACACCTTC. Protein product: CASSYRGPDYGYTF. Filled out from reference TRBV9 and TRBJ1-2, the complete variable domain reads DSGVTQTPKHLITATGQRVTLRCSPRSGDLSVYWYQQSLDQGLQFLIQYYNGEERAKGNILERFSAQQFPDLHSELNLSSLELGDSALYFCASSYRGPDYGYTFGSGTRLTVV.

This chain connects TRBV6-5 to TRBJ2-2; weak D call: TRBD2 (5 bases). The germline V gene has CDR1 MNHEY and CDR2 SVGAGI. This CDR3 has 15 amino acids. Trimming removed 2 bases from V and 4 bases from J, with 11 bases in between. The CDR3 region is CASSYTQRSTGELFF. The CDR3, as DNA: TGTGCCAGCAGTTACACCCAGCGGAGCACCGGGGAGCTGTTTTTT.

The chain couples TRBV14 to TRBJ1-2; TRBD1 aligns across 8 bases. Trimming cost V 2 bases and J 4 bases; bases outside gene matches: 6. Looked up from germline, CDR1 is SGHDN and CDR2 is FVKESK. CDR3 size: 15 residues. The chain's CDR3 is CASSQSGQGIYGYTF. CDR3 sequence (DNA): TGTGCCAGCAGCCAAAGCGGACAGGGAATCTATGGCTACACCTTC.

The chain couples TRBV7-2 to TRBJ2-5; possible D gene TRBD2, 6 bases. Looked up from germline, CDR1 is SGHTA and CDR2 is FQGNSA. The CDR3 is made up of 14 amino acids. The V gene lost 5 bases and the J gene lost 4 bases, with 14 bases spanning the gap. The CDR3 is CASSQGLGRETQYF. The CDR3 bases are TGTGCCAGCAGCCAGGGACTGGGAAGAGAGACCCAGTACTTC.

The V and J genes are TRBV5-1 and TRBJ1-4, with 7 nucleotides matching TRBD1. Germline V CDR1 and CDR2: SGHRS, YFSETQ. The CDR3 sequence is 16 residues long. V lost 0 bases and J lost 2; bases outside the gene matches: 4. CDR3 coding DNA: TGCGCCAGCAGCTTGGAACAAGGGGGCACTAATGAAAAACTGTTTTTT. This gives the protein CASSLEQGGTNEKLFF.

This sequence joins TRBV9 and TRBJ1-5, with 9 bases lining up with TRBD1. In germline, CDR1 is SGDLS, CDR2 YYNGEE. With V trimmed by 3 bases and J by 7 bases, 2 bases remained unmatched. The CDR3 runs to 13 residues. The CDR3 region has the DNA TGTGCCAGCAGCGGGACAGGGGCGCAGCCCCAGCATTTT. Its translation is CASSGTGAQPQHF.

This chain links TRBV4-2 with TRBJ1-2; 8 bases line up with TRBD1. The CDR3 is 16 residues long. Trimming took 0 bases from V and 2 from J; bases not matched to a gene: 5. Germline CDR1 reads LGHNA; CDR2 reads YNFKEQ. CDR3 in amino acids: CASSQDGRGLNYGYTF. CDR3 DNA sequence: TGTGCCAGCAGCCAAGATGGCAGGGGGCTAAACTATGGCTACACCTTC.

The chain combines TRBV6-2 or TRBV6-3 with TRBJ1-6; TRBD1 matches at 8 bases. The CDR3 has 14 amino acids. Germline CDR1 reads MNHEY; CDR2 reads SVGEGT. The J segment lost 9 bases and the V segment lost 6 bases, leaving 7 bases of the junction unmatched. The CDR3: CASSRGQGSSPLHF. The CDR3 region has the DNA TGTGCCAGCAGCCGCGGACAGGGAAGTTCACCCCTCCACTTT.

This chain uses TRBV5-1 with TRBJ2-5; the D gene is possibly TRBD1 (6 bases). Germline V lookup: CDR1 SGHRS, CDR2 YFSETQ. Trimming removed 0 bases at V and 1 base at J, with 10 bases between. This CDR3 is built from 15 residues. The DNA for the CDR3 is TGCGCCAGCAGCTTGGGGGGACACCTCCAAGAGACCCAGTACTTC. This translates into CASSLGGHLQETQYF.

This sequence joins TRBV7-9 and TRBJ1-3; the D gene is possibly TRBD1 (5 bases). The length of the CDR3 is 15 residues. The germline V gene encodes CDR1 SEHNR and CDR2 FQNEAQ (reference sequence). The V and J ends lost 5 bases and 0 bases respectively, with 11 bases between them. CDR3 in amino acids: CASSTDRSSGNTIYF. The CDR3 DNA reads TGTGCCAGCAGCACTGACAGAAGCTCTGGAAACACCATATATTTT.

The sample holds a few counts of this clone. The chain has TRBV5-1 and TRBJ2-6, with 10 bases fitting TRBD2. CDR1 is SGHRS, CDR2 YFSETQ, per germline. The CDR3 extends over 18 amino acids. V shed 0 bases and J 2 bases; nucleotides not matched to a gene: 5. This CDR3 reads CASSLVPAGGPGANVLTF. CDR3 DNA: TGCGCCAGCAGCTTGGTACCAGCGGGGGGGCCTGGGGCCAACGTCCTGACTTTC. Full variable domain (remainder filled in from reference TRBV5-1 and TRBJ2-6): KAGVTQTPRYLIKTRGQQVTLSCSPISGHRSVSWYQQTPGQGLQFLFEYFSETQRNKGNFPGRFSGRQFSNSRSEMNVSTLELGDSALYLCASSLVPAGGPGANVLTFGAGSRLTVL.

This clone appeared once. This chain joins TRBV7-9 and TRBJ1-5; 10 nucleotides agree with TRBD1. Trimming took 2 bases from V and 7 from J; bases not matched to a gene: 11. CDR1 and CDR2 (germline): SEHNR, FQNEAQ (reference sequence). The CDR3 is 17 amino acids. The CDR3 is CASSLFRGQGIDQPQHF. In DNA form, the CDR3 reads TGTGCCAGCAGCTTATTTCGGGGACAGGGGATAGACCAGCCCCAGCATTTT.

CDR3 coding DNA: TGTGCCAGCAGGCGCCGGAGAGAAGCTTTCTTT. It translates to CASRRRREAFF. This rearrangement joins TRBV12-3 or TRBV12-4 to TRBJ1-1; no definite D call. The CDR3 consists of 11 residues. Deletions cut 6 bases from V and 8 bases from J, with 10 bases between.